This section outlines one TCR beta chain sequence together with its context. Its antigen is undetermined. This sample is drawn from a study of cytomegalovirus exposure and HLA in healthy donors. Regarding the study as a whole: With further analysis later on, most CMV-associated TCR beta chains appeared HLA-restricted. The likely origin of a cluster of highly shared sequence variants was a sequencing artifact. TCR association rates varied by HLA locus in a later analysis, with DRB1 highest and HLA-C lowest.

Both 60 Vbeta primers and 13 Jbeta primers went into the PCR. Here immunoSEQ multiplex PCR was the method, and the copy in TCRdb shows in-frame clones only, minus some. The sample shows 140,000 to 150,000 clones, around two thirds of them seen only once. Participants comprised healthy donors of bone marrow. Germline V gene lookup returns CDR1 SGHTA and CDR2 FQGTGA. Trimming removed 0 bases from V and 4 bases from J; junction bases left unmatched: 3. This CDR3 has 15 residues. Sequenced: PBMCs. This TCR was recovered from a woman aged 55-75 years in good health and CMV-seropositive. V usage is TRBV7-3 and J usage is TRBJ2-1; TRBD2 agrees at 7 bases. CDR3 in amino acids: CASSLTSSGYNEQFF. CDR3 bases: TGTGCCAGCAGCTTAACGTCTAGCGGATACAATGAGCAGTTCTTC.